This T cell receptor beta chain comes out of a study of monozygotic twins with inflammatory bowel disease. For each CDR3 protein, TCRdb gives one entry from its re-call of the 5' RACE reads, without DNA. The sample totals hundreds of thousands of distinct CDR3 sequences; its top ten clones hold about 2.6%. Every donor provided one blood sample measuring 2.5 ml. Whole blood, unsorted for T cells, was the source of total RNA. Findings and caveats of the study: IBD patients exhibited fewer clonotypes shared with other individuals than healthy twins, particularly with disease activity. IBD-affected twins scored below their healthy co-twins in TCRbeta diversity (inverse Simpson).

From germline, CDR1 is MNHNY and CDR2 SVGAGI (reference sequence). This CDR3 has 12 amino acids. Notes on this clonotype: Antigen unknown.

The chain carries TRBV6-6 and TRBJ2-7; TCRdb gives TRBD1 as the D gene, but with no DNA this cannot be confirmed. The receptor comes from a human donor with ulcerative colitis or Crohn's disease, or a healthy co-twin of an affected twin (not recorded which). The sequenced sample consisted of blood. The CDR3 region is CASSYSSQGEYF.